A selection of T cell receptor beta chains follows, all from one sample in a study of shared clonotypes between healthy human individuals. Sequenced by immunoSEQ multiplex PCR; TCRdb stores in-frame clones only, minus some. The table lists some 600,000 clones, about 96% of them singletons, with about 0.12% in the top ten. The sample was naive CD8+ T cells sorted from blood. Source of these receptors: a woman aged 25 to 39 in good health. Each CDR3 is given with its conserved first and last residue. D genes are given only for firm matches. Clone size is stated in some rows and not others, as once, few, many or a class when expanded.

J: TRBJ2-5; length: 20; size: .; D: TRBD2; V: TRBV4-2; DNA: TGTGCCAGCAGCCCACGACGGGGACTAGCGGGAGAGCTGACCAGGGAGACCCAGTACTTC; CDR3: CASSPRRGLAGELTRETQYF
J: TRBJ2-5; length: 11; size: .; D: .; V: TRBV10-3; DNA: TGTGCCCCTCATACAGAGGAGACCCAGTACTTC; CDR3: CAPHTEETQYF
J: TRBJ1-2; length: 13; size: .; D: .; V: TRBV13; DNA: TGTGCCAGCAGCTTGTCGGGGTCCTATGGCTACACCTTC; CDR3: CASSLSGSYGYTF
J: TRBJ2-5; length: 14; size: .; D: .; V: TRBV5-6; DNA: TGTGCCAGCAGCTTGGCCGTGGCGGAAGAGACCCAGTACTTC; CDR3: CASSLAVAEETQYF
J: TRBJ2-7; length: 14; size: .; D: TRBD1; V: TRBV19; DNA: TGTGCCAGCGCGACAGGGGTTGCATCCTACGAGCAGTACTTC; CDR3: CASATGVASYEQYF
J: TRBJ2-7; length: 15; size: .; D: TRBD2; V: TRBV5-6; DNA: TGTGCCAGCAGCCCTGGGGGAGCGGGAGGTGTCGAGCAGTACTTC; CDR3: CASSPGGAGGVEQYF
J: TRBJ2-3; length: 15; size: .; D: .; V: TRBV25-1; DNA: TGTGCCAGCAGCGCCCGTGGCCAATACTCAGATACGCAGTATTTT; CDR3: CASSARGQYSDTQYF
J: TRBJ2-7; length: 13; size: once; D: .; V: TRBV7-9; DNA: TGTGCCAGCAGTTGGGACGGCGCCTACGAGCAGTACTTC; CDR3: CASSWDGAYEQYF
J: TRBJ2-2; length: 13; size: .; D: .; V: TRBV2; DNA: TGTGCCAGCAGCCACTTGAACACCGGGGAGCTGTTTTTT; CDR3: CASSHLNTGELFF
J: TRBJ2-5; length: 16; size: .; D: .; V: TRBV23-1; DNA: TGCGCCAGCAGTCAACCCCCGGGCAGGGTACAAGAGACCCAGTACTTC; CDR3: CASSQPPGRVQETQYF
J: TRBJ2-1; length: 18; size: .; D: TRBD2; V: TRBV2; DNA: TGTGCCAGCAGTGCCCCAGGACTAGCGGATGCCGCTCACAATGAGCAGTTCTTC; CDR3: CASSAPGLADAAHNEQFF
J: TRBJ2-4; length: 17; size: once; D: TRBD1; V: TRBV25-1; DNA: TGTGCCAGCCCTACCGGGACAGGGATTCTAGCCAAAAACATTCAGTACTTC; CDR3: CASPTGTGILAKNIQYF
J: TRBJ1-1; length: 13; size: few; D: .; V: TRBV28; DNA: TGTGCCAGCAGTTTAAGACAGCTCACTGAAGCTTTCTTT; CDR3: CASSLRQLTEAFF
J: TRBJ2-1; length: 18; size: .; D: .; V: TRBV19; DNA: TGTGCCAGTAGTATAGGCTACATCGGACTCACCCGGGACGATGAGCAGTTCTTC; CDR3: CASSIGYIGLTRDDEQFF
J: TRBJ2-7; length: 17; size: .; D: TRBD2; V: TRBV5-8; DNA: TGTGCCAGCAGCGAAGACTTAGCGGGAGCGCAATCCTACGAGCAGTACTTC; CDR3: CASSEDLAGAQSYEQYF
J: TRBJ2-5; length: 15; size: once; D: TRBD2; V: TRBV28; DNA: TGTGCCAGCATATCGTTGCGGGAGGGCCGGGAGACCCAGTACTTC; CDR3: CASISLREGRETQYF
J: TRBJ1-5; length: 16; size: few; D: TRBD1; V: TRBV7-9; DNA: TGTGCCAGCAGCGAACCGGGACAGGGGGCAAGCGGGCCCCAGCATTTT; CDR3: CASSEPGQGASGPQHF
J: TRBJ2-7; length: 14; size: .; D: .; V: TRBV7-9; DNA: TGTGCCAGCAGGGCCCTCCCCACGCCCTACGAGCAGTACTTC; CDR3: CASRALPTPYEQYF
J: TRBJ2-7; length: 13; size: .; D: .; V: TRBV4-1; DNA: TGCGCCAGCAGCCCCGGCCCGCTTTACGAGCAGTACTTC; CDR3: CASSPGPLYEQYF
J: TRBJ2-7; length: 14; size: .; D: .; V: TRBV2; DNA: TGTGCCAGCAGTTTCGAGGACCTTACCTACGAGCAGTACTTC; CDR3: CASSFEDLTYEQYF
J: TRBJ2-7; length: 14; size: .; D: TRBD1; V: TRBV29-1; DNA: TGCAGCGTAGGTCCGGACAGGGATTCCTACGAGCAGTACTTC; CDR3: CSVGPDRDSYEQYF
J: TRBJ2-3; length: 16; size: .; D: TRBD2; V: TRBV27; DNA: TGTGCCAGCAGAAAAGATCTAGCGGACTACACAGATACGCAGTATTTT; CDR3: CASRKDLADYTDTQYF
J: TRBJ2-7; length: 14; size: .; D: TRBD1; V: TRBV4-1; DNA: TGCGCCAGCAGCCAAGGGACAGGGATAAACGAGCAGTACTTC; CDR3: CASSQGTGINEQYF
J: TRBJ2-1; length: 15; size: .; D: .; V: TRBV29-1; DNA: TGCAGCGTTGAAGATTCGCGGCTCCCCCGGGATGAGCAGTTCTTC; CDR3: CSVEDSRLPRDEQFF
J: TRBJ2-2; length: 11; size: .; D: .; V: TRBV19; DNA: TGTGCCAGCCGGGGGACCGGGGAGCTGTTTTTT; CDR3: CASRGTGELFF
J: TRBJ2-1; length: 18; size: .; D: .; V: TRBV7-2; DNA: TGTGCCAGCAGCGCACTTGGGCTTGGAGGGGAGTATGACAATGAGCAGTTCTTC; CDR3: CASSALGLGGEYDNEQFF
J: TRBJ2-7; length: 13; size: .; D: .; V: TRBV9; DNA: TGTGCCAGCAGCGGGAAGGACACCTACGAGCAGTACTTC; CDR3: CASSGKDTYEQYF
J: TRBJ2-7; length: 14; size: .; D: .; V: TRBV13; DNA: TGTGCCAGCAGCTCGGGACTGGCGGGCGACGAGCAGTACTTC; CDR3: CASSSGLAGDEQYF
J: TRBJ1-1; length: 15; size: .; D: .; V: TRBV29-1; DNA: TGCAGCGTTGGTACAGCCGGCCCTGTGAACACTGAAGCTTTCTTT; CDR3: CSVGTAGPVNTEAFF
J: TRBJ2-2; length: 17; size: .; D: TRBD2; V: TRBV5-1; DNA: TGCGCCAGCAGCCATCATAGCGGGAGGACCAACACCGGGGAGCTGTTTTTT; CDR3: CASSHHSGRTNTGELFF
J: TRBJ2-7; length: 14; size: .; D: .; V: TRBV27; DNA: TGTGCCAGCAGTTTTGGTGCCAGAGCCTACGAGCAGTACTTC; CDR3: CASSFGARAYEQYF
J: TRBJ2-3; length: 19; size: .; D: TRBD2; V: TRBV5-4; DNA: TGTGCCAGCAGCCCGACAGCGGGGCAGGCCTGGCGCTTCACAGATACGCAGTATTTT; CDR3: CASSPTAGQAWRFTDTQYF
J: TRBJ1-2; length: 11; size: .; D: .; V: TRBV10-2; DNA: TGCGCCAGCAGTGAGTCTGACGGCTACACCTTC; CDR3: CASSESDGYTF
J: TRBJ2-7; length: 16; size: .; D: TRBD1; V: TRBV6-6; DNA: TGTGCCAGCAGACCCTTCTCAGACAGGGCCAACGGCGCGCAGTACTTC; CDR3: CASRPFSDRANGAQYF
J: TRBJ2-4; length: 16; size: .; D: .; V: TRBV27; DNA: TGTGCCAGCAGTTTAACCCCCCCCGGACATCCAAACATTCAGTACTTC; CDR3: CASSLTPPGHPNIQYF
J: TRBJ1-1; length: 14; size: .; D: TRBD1; V: TRBV2; DNA: TGTGCCAGCAGTGAGGGGACAGGGGGGGTTGAAGCTTTCTTT; CDR3: CASSEGTGGVEAFF
J: TRBJ1-4; length: 13; size: .; D: TRBD1; V: TRBV5-6; DNA: TGTGCCAGCAGCTCCTGGACAGGGGAAAAACTGTTTTTT; CDR3: CASSSWTGEKLFF
J: TRBJ2-1; length: 15; size: .; D: .; V: TRBV28; DNA: TGTGCCAGCAGGCAAGTCGGGACTCCCAACAATGAGCAGTTCTTC; CDR3: CASRQVGTPNNEQFF
J: TRBJ1-1; length: 12; size: .; D: .; V: TRBV29-1; DNA: TGCAGCGTGGAGGGGATGAACACTGAAGCTTTCTTT; CDR3: CSVEGMNTEAFF
J: TRBJ2-2; length: 12; size: few; D: .; V: TRBV9; DNA: TGTGCCAGCAGCGTAGACACCGGGGAGCTGTTTTTT; CDR3: CASSVDTGELFF
J: TRBJ2-7; length: 14; size: .; D: TRBD2; V: TRBV6-1; DNA: TGTGCCAGCAGGTGGGAAGCGGGAACCTACGAGCAGTACTTC; CDR3: CASRWEAGTYEQYF
J: TRBJ2-7; length: 14; size: .; D: .; V: TRBV13; DNA: TGTGCCAGCAGCTTAGTGTCCAGCGCCTACGAGCAGTACTTC; CDR3: CASSLVSSAYEQYF